This entry features one TCR beta chain sequence. Its antigen is undetermined. The data were obtained in a study of cytomegalovirus exposure and HLA in healthy donors. The PCR used 60 Vbeta and 13 Jbeta primers. Produced via immunoSEQ multiplex PCR; TCRdb's table is partial and in-frame only. The table includes about 250,000 clones, nearly 95% detected once. Study-wide findings and caveats: A cluster of highly shared sequence variants was likely a sequencing artifact.

This sequence was found in a girl aged 2-10 years in good health and CMV-seronegative. Sequencing was carried out using PBMCs.

CDR3 sequence (DNA): TGTGCCTGGAAGGGGCAAGTTTACTCATATAATTCACCCCTCCACTTT. It translates to CAWKGQVYSYNSPLHF. The chain is built from TRBV30 and TRBJ1-6; D may be TRBD1 (5 bases). Germline CDR1 and CDR2: GTSNPN and SVGIG (reference sequence). Trimming stripped 4 bases from V and 4 bases from J, with 17 bases between. CDR3 length: 16 residues.